The rows below give T cell receptor beta chains drawn from one sample of a study of blood T cell repertoires in COVID-19. Assay used: immunoSEQ multiplex PCR; TCRdb lists only in-frame clones, some missing. The sample lists under 400,000 clones, 88% occurring once. Material: peripheral blood. The source of these receptors is a woman aged 30 to 39 with COVID-19, enrolled during active disease. CDR3s include the opening cysteine and the closing phenylalanine or tryptophan. Fields, in order: clone size, J gene, D gene, V gene, CDR3 protein, CDR3 DNA. A D gene is named only where the DNA matches it firmly. Clone size is shown for a subset of rows, as once, few, many or a class of expanded clone.

clone_size: few; j_call: TRBJ1-1; d_call: NA; v_call: TRBV3-1/TRBV3-2; cdr3_aa: CASSQAGRAAFF; cdr3_nt: TGTGCCAGCAGCCAGGCTGGGCGAGCAGCTTTCTTT
clone_size: NA; j_call: TRBJ2-5; d_call: TRBD2; v_call: TRBV7-8; cdr3_aa: CASSLTGTSLETQYF; cdr3_nt: TGTGCCAGCAGCCTGACCGGGACTAGTTTAGAGACCCAGTACTTC
clone_size: few; j_call: TRBJ1-6; d_call: NA; v_call: TRBV9; cdr3_aa: CASSVDPQQGSGSSPLHF; cdr3_nt: TGTGCCAGCAGCGTAGATCCCCAACAGGGATCTGGCAGCTCACCCCTCCACTTT
clone_size: NA; j_call: TRBJ1-2; d_call: TRBD1; v_call: TRBV27; cdr3_aa: CASSLKGTGGNYGYTF; cdr3_nt: TGTGCCAGCAGTTTGAAGGGGACAGGGGGCAACTATGGCTACACCTTC
clone_size: NA; j_call: TRBJ2-3; d_call: TRBD2; v_call: TRBV4-2; cdr3_aa: CASSQDMTSGGGNTDTQYF; cdr3_nt: TGTGCCAGCAGCCAAGATATGACTAGCGGGGGAGGGAACACAGATACGCAGTATTTT
clone_size: NA; j_call: TRBJ1-4; d_call: NA; v_call: TRBV28; cdr3_aa: CASSFRGGLEKLFF; cdr3_nt: TGTGCCAGCAGTTTCAGGGGAGGGCTTGAAAAACTGTTTTTT
clone_size: few; j_call: TRBJ2-5; d_call: TRBD2; v_call: TRBV10-2; cdr3_aa: CASSAGLAGGLGETQYF; cdr3_nt: TGCGCCAGCAGTGCGGGCCTAGCGGGGGGGTTGGGGGAGACCCAGTACTTC
clone_size: once; j_call: TRBJ1-1; d_call: NA; v_call: TRBV9; cdr3_aa: CASSVSLMNTEAFF; cdr3_nt: TGTGCCAGCAGCGTTTCCTTAATGAACACTGAAGCTTTCTTT
clone_size: once; j_call: TRBJ2-4; d_call: TRBD2; v_call: TRBV6-2/TRBV6-3; cdr3_aa: CASSYSGGGQAKNIQYF; cdr3_nt: TGTGCCAGCAGTTACTCTGGCGGGGGGCAAGCCAAAAACATTCAGTACTTC
clone_size: NA; j_call: TRBJ2-5; d_call: TRBD2; v_call: TRBV23-1; cdr3_aa: CASSVPGLAGGPGETQYF; cdr3_nt: TGCGCCAGCAGCGTTCCGGGACTAGCGGGGGGGCCCGGAGAGACCCAGTACTTC
clone_size: NA; j_call: TRBJ1-6; d_call: NA; v_call: TRBV5-8; cdr3_aa: CASSWVTGMRNSPLHF; cdr3_nt: TGTGCCAGCAGCTGGGTTACAGGGATGCGTAATTCACCCCTCCACTTT
clone_size: NA; j_call: TRBJ2-5; d_call: TRBD2; v_call: TRBV11-3; cdr3_aa: CASSPRLAGAGETQYF; cdr3_nt: TGTGCCAGCAGCCCCCGACTAGCGGGAGCCGGGGAGACCCAGTACTTC
clone_size: NA; j_call: TRBJ2-3; d_call: NA; v_call: TRBV14; cdr3_aa: CASSPWGSSDLTDTQYF; cdr3_nt: TGTGCCAGCAGCCCCTGGGGGTCTAGCGACCTCACAGATACGCAGTATTTT
clone_size: NA; j_call: TRBJ2-3; d_call: NA; v_call: TRBV6-4; cdr3_aa: CASSVSYTDTQYF; cdr3_nt: TGTGCCAGCAGTGTCTCTTACACAGATACGCAGTATTTT
clone_size: once; j_call: TRBJ2-5; d_call: NA; v_call: TRBV5-6; cdr3_aa: CASSLGQKETQYF; cdr3_nt: TGTGCCAGCAGCCTAGGACAGAAAGAGACCCAGTACTTC
clone_size: NA; j_call: TRBJ1-6; d_call: NA; v_call: TRBV28; cdr3_aa: CASKEGQASSYNSPLHF; cdr3_nt: TGTGCCAGCAAGGAGGGGCAGGCGAGCTCCTATAATTCACCCCTCCACTTT
clone_size: once; j_call: TRBJ2-4; d_call: TRBD1; v_call: TRBV24-1; cdr3_aa: CATSDSGQGVRGNIQYF; cdr3_nt: TGTGCCACCAGTGATTCCGGACAGGGCGTTAGAGGGAACATTCAGTACTTC
clone_size: NA; j_call: TRBJ2-7; d_call: NA; v_call: TRBV7-9; cdr3_aa: CASSSSRLLSYEQYF; cdr3_nt: TGTGCCAGCAGCTCCTCTCGCCTACTATCCTACGAGCAGTACTTC
clone_size: few; j_call: TRBJ1-1; d_call: NA; v_call: TRBV30; cdr3_aa: CAGQTELLGTEAFF; cdr3_nt: TGTGCCGGACAGACAGAGCTGCTAGGGACTGAAGCTTTCTTT
clone_size: NA; j_call: TRBJ1-2; d_call: NA; v_call: TRBV12-3/TRBV12-4; cdr3_aa: CASSSTVLYGYTF; cdr3_nt: TGTGCCAGCAGCTCAACAGTCCTCTATGGCTACACCTTC
clone_size: NA; j_call: TRBJ1-2; d_call: TRBD1; v_call: TRBV25-1; cdr3_aa: CASSGRTGGAGGYTF; cdr3_nt: TGTGCCAGCAGTGGGAGGACAGGGGGCGCCGGTGGCTACACCTTC
clone_size: NA; j_call: TRBJ1-6; d_call: TRBD1; v_call: TRBV9; cdr3_aa: CASSVESGGNSPLHF; cdr3_nt: TGTGCCAGCAGCGTAGAGTCAGGGGGGAATTCACCCCTCCACTTT
clone_size: few; j_call: TRBJ1-2; d_call: NA; v_call: TRBV27; cdr3_aa: CASMNRQVGGSGYTF; cdr3_nt: TGTGCCAGCATGAACCGACAGGTTGGTGGTAGTGGCTACACCTTC
clone_size: NA; j_call: TRBJ1-2; d_call: NA; v_call: TRBV7-9; cdr3_aa: CASTAIQGNYGYTF; cdr3_nt: TGTGCCAGCACGGCCATACAGGGAAACTATGGCTACACCTTC
clone_size: once; j_call: TRBJ2-2; d_call: TRBD1; v_call: TRBV5-5; cdr3_aa: CASSQRQGNTGELFF; cdr3_nt: TGTGCCAGCAGCCAAAGACAGGGAAACACCGGGGAGCTGTTTTTT
clone_size: once; j_call: TRBJ2-1; d_call: TRBD2; v_call: TRBV15; cdr3_aa: CATSRDPGLAGGYSYNEQFF; cdr3_nt: TGTGCCACCAGCAGAGATCCGGGACTAGCGGGGGGATACTCCTACAATGAGCAGTTCTTC
clone_size: NA; j_call: TRBJ2-3; d_call: TRBD2; v_call: TRBV24-1; cdr3_aa: CATSTASGGLVTDTQYF; cdr3_nt: TGTGCCACCAGCACTGCTAGCGGGGGGCTAGTCACAGATACGCAGTATTTT
clone_size: once; j_call: TRBJ1-6; d_call: TRBD1; v_call: TRBV9; cdr3_aa: CASSVAGTANSPLHF; cdr3_nt: TGTGCCAGCAGCGTAGCAGGGACAGCCAATTCACCCCTCCACTTT
clone_size: NA; j_call: TRBJ2-7; d_call: TRBD1; v_call: TRBV19; cdr3_aa: CASSVGSGQGAIEQYF; cdr3_nt: TGTGCCAGTAGTGTAGGCTCCGGACAGGGGGCGATCGAGCAGTACTTC
clone_size: NA; j_call: TRBJ2-3; d_call: TRBD2; v_call: TRBV19; cdr3_aa: CASGFVAGGQIETDTQYF; cdr3_nt: TGTGCCAGTGGGTTTGTTGCGGGGGGGCAGATCGAGACAGATACGCAGTATTTT
clone_size: NA; j_call: TRBJ1-2; d_call: NA; v_call: TRBV9; cdr3_aa: CASSAQDRTLGGYTF; cdr3_nt: TGTGCCAGCAGCGCGCAGGACAGAACCTTAGGAGGCTACACCTTC
clone_size: NA; j_call: TRBJ1-1; d_call: NA; v_call: TRBV4-2; cdr3_aa: CASSPVIQGLGTEAFF; cdr3_nt: TGTGCCAGCAGCCCAGTAATACAGGGCCTGGGCACTGAAGCTTTCTTT
clone_size: once; j_call: TRBJ2-1; d_call: TRBD2; v_call: TRBV18; cdr3_aa: CASSPILAGNNEQFF; cdr3_nt: TGTGCCAGCTCACCAATCCTAGCGGGGAACAATGAGCAGTTCTTC
clone_size: NA; j_call: TRBJ1-2; d_call: NA; v_call: TRBV28; cdr3_aa: CASSLEKYFYGYTF; cdr3_nt: TGTGCCAGCAGTTTAGAGAAGTACTTCTATGGCTACACCTTC
clone_size: NA; j_call: TRBJ1-1; d_call: NA; v_call: TRBV6-6; cdr3_aa: CASSFRGSNTEAFF; cdr3_nt: TGTGCCAGCAGTTTCAGGGGCTCGAACACTGAAGCTTTCTTT
clone_size: NA; j_call: TRBJ2-6; d_call: TRBD1; v_call: TRBV14; cdr3_aa: CASSQIQGAGGANVLTF; cdr3_nt: TGTGCCAGCAGCCAGATACAGGGGGCAGGTGGGGCCAACGTCCTGACTTTC
clone_size: NA; j_call: TRBJ1-1; d_call: NA; v_call: TRBV5-5; cdr3_aa: CASSLGPVGTEAFF; cdr3_nt: TGTGCCAGCAGCTTGGGCCCCGTCGGCACTGAAGCTTTCTTT
clone_size: NA; j_call: TRBJ2-5; d_call: NA; v_call: TRBV5-1; cdr3_aa: CASSTSGGQETQYF; cdr3_nt: TGCGCCAGCAGCACGTCCGGGGGCCAAGAGACCCAGTACTTC
clone_size: NA; j_call: TRBJ2-7; d_call: NA; v_call: TRBV5-1; cdr3_aa: CASRPYLTSPYYEQYF; cdr3_nt: TGCGCCAGCAGGCCGTACCTCACTTCGCCTTACTACGAGCAGTACTTC
clone_size: NA; j_call: TRBJ1-1; d_call: NA; v_call: TRBV7-2; cdr3_aa: CASTTLGGKTEAFF; cdr3_nt: TGTGCCAGCACGACTCTGGGGGGGAAAACTGAAGCTTTCTTT
clone_size: NA; j_call: TRBJ1-5; d_call: NA; v_call: TRBV7-9; cdr3_aa: CASSFDGRGGNQPQHF; cdr3_nt: TGTGCCAGCAGCTTTGATGGTCGCGGTGGCAATCAGCCCCAGCATTTT
clone_size: NA; j_call: TRBJ1-1; d_call: NA; v_call: TRBV10-2; cdr3_aa: CASSLREPEAFF; cdr3_nt: TGCGCCAGCAGTCTCCGTGAGCCTGAAGCTTTCTTT
clone_size: NA; j_call: TRBJ2-3; d_call: TRBD2; v_call: TRBV6-1; cdr3_aa: CASSAVAGVPTDTQYF; cdr3_nt: TGTGCCAGCAGTGCCGTAGCGGGGGTCCCCACAGATACGCAGTATTTT
clone_size: NA; j_call: TRBJ1-2; d_call: NA; v_call: TRBV3-1/TRBV3-2; cdr3_aa: CASSLVGTYGYTF; cdr3_nt: TGTGCCAGCAGCCTGGTCGGTACCTATGGCTACACCTTC
clone_size: NA; j_call: TRBJ2-2; d_call: TRBD2; v_call: TRBV5-4; cdr3_aa: CASSLERGVNTGELFF; cdr3_nt: TGTGCCAGCAGCTTGGAGCGGGGGGTTAACACCGGGGAGCTGTTTTTT
clone_size: NA; j_call: TRBJ2-2; d_call: TRBD2; v_call: TRBV7-9; cdr3_aa: CASSLGKGLAGVNTGELFF; cdr3_nt: TGTGCCAGCAGCTTAGGGAAGGGACTAGCGGGGGTCAACACCGGGGAGCTGTTTTTT
clone_size: few; j_call: TRBJ1-5; d_call: TRBD1; v_call: TRBV24-1; cdr3_aa: CATSDTGQGPGQPQHF; cdr3_nt: TGTGCCACCAGTGATACAGGACAGGGCCCCGGACAGCCCCAGCATTTT
clone_size: NA; j_call: TRBJ1-4; d_call: TRBD1; v_call: TRBV7-2; cdr3_aa: CASSYRGRGTNEKLFF; cdr3_nt: TGTGCCAGCAGCTACAGGGGGCGGGGGACTAATGAAAAACTGTTTTTT